This T cell receptor (beta chain) came from a study of blood T cell repertoires in COVID-19. Study details: Some COVID-19 samples were acute and others convalescent; all came from the United States, Italy and Spain. The analysed material was cDNA or gDNA that came from T cells, B-cell-depleted T cells, or PBMCs.

As handled by the study authors: Amplification with reference gene primers provided the estimates of nucleated cell counts. Assay used: immunoSEQ multiplex PCR; TCRdb lists only in-frame clones, some missing. The V and J calls and the clone size are those of that table, but D and trimming were determined from the DNA. The sample yields 35,000 to 50,000 clones, more than 75% seen once. There are 15 residues in the CDR3. The germline V gene has CDR1 MNHEY and CDR2 SVGAGI. V was pared by 2 bases and J by 5 bases, with 16 bases between. The chain is built from TRBV6-5 and TRBJ2-7; perhaps TRBD2 as D (5 bases). Sequencing input: peripheral blood. The clonotype comes from a human donor in a cohort sampled during active COVID-19. The CDR3 sequence is CASSYEGRESNEQYF. As DNA, the CDR3 is TGTGCCAGCAGTTACGAGGGAAGGGAGTCCAACGAGCAGTACTTC.